This paragraph reports one T cell receptor (beta chain). This receptor's antigen is unknown. Nothing much larger sits one base from this clone, and base qualities are not available. CDR1 and CDR2 were assigned from the germline V gene as SGHRS and YFSETQ. The cysteine opens and the phenylalanine closes a CDR3 of 15 amino acids. The entry retains the CDR3 DNA only, 45 bases that are in frame from base 1. V and J lose 4 bases and 5 bases, and a span of 16 bases separates them. The sample belongs to a study of CD4 T cells in relation to SARS-CoV-2 and coronaviruses listed by TCRdb under 2021. A note on the overall study: Across all 12 patients in the convalescent cohort, the median age was 38.5 years, with a range of 21 to 72 years. Of the roughly 12 convalescent patients, 8 were male and 4 were female, and two of the subjects were Hispanic. Patient-derived lymphoblastoid cell lines were used to map the HLA restriction of shared crossreactive spike epitopes. At the level of individual TCR clonotypes, the study evaluated whether memory CD4+ T cells crossreact between the spike proteins of SARS-CoV-2 and those of common cold coronaviruses. The Adaptive Biotechnologies TCR-sequencing kit was used to sequence samples from a few pre-COVID donors and the naive versus memory experiments, while other data came from Illumina-based sequencing. A different, Illumina-based TCR-beta assay was used to sequence expansion assays from other donors in the study.

Deep-resolution immunoSEQ TCR-beta sequencing was performed on DNA from uncultured naive and memory CD4+ T cells. On the study's bioinformatics: During preprocessing, nonproductive sequences were removed, along with CDR3s that did not begin with C, did not end with F or W, or were shorter than 7 amino acids. Cultured and uncultured naive and memory CD4+ repertoires were searched for previously identified spike- and CEF-reactive CDR3s. Pairwise Levenshtein distance, computed with the stringdist R package after three terminal residues were trimmed from each end, was used as the measure of CDR3 homology. Not all clones reach the TCRdb copy of this immuneACCESS table, which keeps in-frame sequences only. Checked studies attribute under half of the gap to unresolved V genes and leave the rest unexplained. V, J and clone size derive from that table, while D and trimming were established from the DNA sequence. Counted in this sample were around 54,000 clones; about 90% of them appeared once. The top ten clones comprise about 0.4% of the sample.

The investigation overall reported the following: In around two thirds of donors, memory CD4+ clonotypes turned up that crossrecognized SARS-CoV-2 and at least one common cold coronavirus spike. Because no donor provided both pre-pandemic and post-infection samples, tracing the source of pre-existing responses was limited. Crossreactive clones showed significantly weaker SARS-CoV-2-driven expansion than monoreactive clones, consistent with antigenic imprinting. Sequencing of naive versus memory cells indicated that the assay detects memory recall responses, not primary responses primed during culture. Since the crossreactivity analysis centred on spike protein, crossreactivity against other viral proteins was not assessed. The study was limited by small numbers of patients and tested TCRs.

To separate naive from memory CD4+ T cells, cryopreserved PBMCs first underwent CD4 enrichment and then EasySep naive CD4+ T cell enrichment. Ficoll-Paque PLUS gradient centrifugation was used to isolate PBMCs from leukapheresis product or whole blood. PBMCs were either cryopreserved at -140°C or used fresh in the expansion assay. The QIAamp Micro DNA Kit was used to extract genomic DNA from the CD4+ T cells. The sample was naive CD4+ T cells from PBMCs. Sample cell subset or site, as interpreted from the label and publication: naive CD4+ T cells isolated by negative enrichment. This sequence was found in an adult with COVID-19. The chain was built from TRBV5-1 and TRBJ1-5, with TRBD1 tentatively as D gene (6 bases match). The CDR3 reads CASSLTWGQDQPQHF. The sequence in DNA is TGCGCCAGCAGCCTAACCTGGGGGCAGGATCAGCCCCAGCATTTT.